This entry concerns a single T cell receptor (beta chain). Its antigen remains unidentified. The data were obtained in a study of shared clonotypes between healthy human individuals. Using immunoSEQ multiplex PCR, the repertoire was profiled, and TCRdb retains in-frame clones only, with some absent. This table holds 2 million to 3 million clones, approximately 93% found once. Germline values: CDR1 SGHRS, CDR2 YFSETQ. The CDR3 totals 16 residues. Trimming left V 0 bases short and J 2 bases short, with 9 bases between. Notes on the study in general: Larger richness was generally estimated for naive than memory subsets.

The specimen sequenced was naive CD4+ T cells from PBMCs. The subset was: CD45RA+ positively selected. This receptor was obtained from a man between 18 and 35 years old in good health. Some clones in this sample may be carry-over from other donors' samples. The J gene is TRBJ2-6, the V gene TRBV5-1; D perhaps matches TRBD2 (5 bases). This CDR3 is CASSLGELAGANVLTF. As DNA, the CDR3 is TGCGCCAGCAGCTTGGGGGAACTAGCTGGGGCCAACGTCCTGACTTTC.